These T cell receptor beta chains were read from a single sample in a study of identical twins. TCRdb re-called the 5' RACE reads through MiXCR, storing one row per CDR3 protein. The sample lists fewer than 900,000 distinct CDR3 sequences, about 20% occurring once. These same data were also listed under a study on T cells expressing NK-cell markers.

Input material: PBMCs. These receptor sequences come from a woman aged 18-30 years in good health. The CDR3 runs from the conserved cysteine through the conserved F or W. D genes are given only for firm matches. Not every row has a clone size; where given, it reads once, few, many or a size class.

D,V,J,size,CDR3,DNA
.,TRBV20-1,TRBJ2-1,.,CSARDGSVEQFF,TGCAGTGCTAGAGATGGGTCAGTTGAGCAGTTCTTC
.,TRBV19,TRBJ1-2,few,CASSIGLTGMNYGYTF,TGTGCCAGTAGTATAGGCCTCACAGGGATGAACTATGGCTACACCTTC
TRBD1,TRBV12-3/TRBV12-4,TRBJ2-3,.,CASSSLGQGSTDTQYF,TGTGCCAGCAGTTCACTAGGACAGGGAAGCACAGATACGCAGTATTTT
.,TRBV6-5,TRBJ1-2,.,CASSLDRSNYGYTF,TGTGCCAGCAGTTTAGACAGGTCTAACTATGGCTACACCTTC
.,TRBV29-1,TRBJ2-2,many,CSADGGGGELFF,TGCAGCGCCGATGGGGGTGGCGGGGAGCTGTTTTTT
.,TRBV7-6,TRBJ2-1,few,CASSVPALGAIGRNEQFF,TGTGCCAGCAGCGTCCCAGCGTTGGGGGCCATCGGGAGGAATGAGCAGTTCTTC
.,TRBV6-1,TRBJ1-5,few,CASRGTDIFSNQPQHF,TGTGCCAGCAGGGGGACTGATATATTTAGCAATCAGCCCCAGCATTTT
.,TRBV12-3/TRBV12-4,TRBJ2-7,few,CASSFRRFKSYEQYF,TGTGCCAGCAGTTTCCGGAGGTTCAAGTCCTACGAGCAGTACTTC
.,TRBV6-5,TRBJ1-1,few,CASSYSRGGKSEAFF,TGTGCCAGCAGTTACTCACGGGGCGGGAAATCTGAAGCTTTCTTT
.,TRBV4-3,TRBJ2-7,.,CASSQETRSYEQYF,TGCGCCAGCAGCCAGGAGACTAGATCCTACGAGCAGTACTTC
.,TRBV13,TRBJ2-3,.,CASSLGSDHTQYF,TGTGCCAGCAGCTTAGGCTCCGACCATACGCAGTATTTT
.,TRBV5-1,TRBJ2-5,few,CASSRVSDQETQYF,TGCGCCAGCAGCCGTGTGTCGGATCAAGAGACCCAGTACTTC
.,TRBV12-3/TRBV12-4,TRBJ2-5,.,CASSFWRVETQYF,TGTGCCAGCAGTTTTTGGAGGGTAGAGACCCAGTACTTC
.,TRBV12-5,TRBJ2-7,.,CATGSYEQYF,TGTGCTACTGGATCCTACGAGCAGTACTTC
.,TRBV20-1,TRBJ2-7,few,CSARGGATSSYEQYF,TGCAGTGCTAGGGGCGGTGCAACTAGCTCCTACGAGCAGTACTTC
.,TRBV9,TRBJ2-1,many,CASSVDPSSNEQFF,TGTGCCAGCAGCGTAGATCCGAGCTCTAATGAGCAGTTCTTC
TRBD1,TRBV20-1,TRBJ2-2,.,CSVSRQGVGGELFF,TGCAGTGTGAGCCGACAGGGAGTAGGCGGGGAGCTGTTTTTT
.,TRBV4-3,TRBJ2-7,few,CASSQAPSTGGYEQYF,TGCGCCAGCAGCCAAGCCCCATCCACAGGCGGCTACGAGCAGTACTTC